This T cell receptor (beta chain) was sequenced in a study of blood T cell repertoires in COVID-19. Study summary: In each case, the material was cDNA or gDNA derived from T cells, B-cell-depleted T cells, or PBMCs.

Trimming shortened V by 4 bases and J by 5 bases, and 9 bases separated the two germline ends. CDR3 length: 13 residues. Germline V gene lookup returns CDR1 SGHTA and CDR2 FQGNSA. The repertoire was sequenced with immunoSEQ multiplex PCR; TCRdb's copy has only in-frame clones and lacks some. The sample has 100,000 to 150,000 clones, about 82% seen once. The sample taken for sequencing was peripheral blood. The V and J genes are TRBV7-2 and TRBJ2-1; a possible D gene is TRBD1 (6 bases). This sequence was found in a human donor in a cohort sampled during active COVID-19. The CDR3 here is CASSSGHHNEQFF. Here the CDR3 DNA reads TGTGCCAGCAGCTCGGGACACCACAATGAGCAGTTCTTC.